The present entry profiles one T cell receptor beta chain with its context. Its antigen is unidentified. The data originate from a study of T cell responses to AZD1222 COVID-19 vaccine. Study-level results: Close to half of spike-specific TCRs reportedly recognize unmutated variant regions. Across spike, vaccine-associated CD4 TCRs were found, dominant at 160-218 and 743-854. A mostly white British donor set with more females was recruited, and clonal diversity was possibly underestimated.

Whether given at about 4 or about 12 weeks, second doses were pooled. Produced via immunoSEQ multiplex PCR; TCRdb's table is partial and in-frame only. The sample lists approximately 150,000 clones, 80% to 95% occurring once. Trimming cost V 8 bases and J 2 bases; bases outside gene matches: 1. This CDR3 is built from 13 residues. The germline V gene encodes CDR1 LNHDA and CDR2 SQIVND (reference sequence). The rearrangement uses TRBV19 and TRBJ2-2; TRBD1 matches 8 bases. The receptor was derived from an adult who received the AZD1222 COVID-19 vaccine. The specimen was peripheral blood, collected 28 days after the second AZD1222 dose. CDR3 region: CASDRGNTGELFF. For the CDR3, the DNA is TGTGCCAGTGACAGGGGAAACACCGGGGAGCTGTTTTTT.